This entry lists 22 T cell receptor beta chains sequenced from one sample in a study of blood T cell repertoires in COVID-19. Sequencing used immunoSEQ multiplex PCR; TCRdb keeps in-frame clones, though not all of them. This table has roughly 68,000 clones, about 81% appearing once. Input material: peripheral blood. These receptor sequences come from a human donor in a cohort sampled during active COVID-19.

With regard to this clone: At one end the junction does not follow the germline gene, possibly because of a read error. The genes are TRBV7-7 and TRBJ2-3; 10 bases map to TRBD2. Germline V gene sequence: CDR1 SSHAT, CDR2 FNYEAQ (reference sequence). The CDR3 runs 18 residues. The CDR3 coding sequence is TGTGCTAGCAGCTTAGCTTTTGAGCTAGCGGGAGAGGTATATACGCAGTATTTT. This sequence encodes CASSLAFELAGEVYTQYF.

The CDR3 region has the DNA TGTGCCAGCAATACGGGTGGACTTAACTATGGCTACACCTTC. Translating gives CASNTGGLNYGYTF. J is TRBJ1-2 and V is TRBV27; D not resolved. CDR1 MNHEY and CDR2 SMNVEV come from the germline V gene (reference sequence). The CDR3 is 14 amino acids. Trimming took 7 bases from V and 1 from J, leaving 13 bases between them.

The V call is TRBV2, the J call TRBJ1-1, with TRBD1 identical over 9 bases. Losses at the gene ends were 6 bases for V and 5 bases for J; bases not matched to a gene: 4. The germline V gene has CDR1 SNHLY and CDR2 FYNNEI. The CDR3 is 13 residues long. The CDR3 protein is CASRGQGWTEAFF. The CDR3 DNA follows: TGTGCCAGCAGGGGACAGGGTTGGACTGAAGCTTTCTTT.

The rearrangement joins TRBV7-2 to TRBJ2-1; weak D call: TRBD1 (5 bases). Germline V gene sequence: CDR1 SGHTA, CDR2 FQGNSA. V lost 2 bases and J 7 bases, leaving 9 bases between the germline ends. CDR3 length: 13 residues. CDR3 coding DNA: TGTGCCAGCAGCTTAACCAGGGTAAATGAGCAGTTCTTC. Translating it yields CASSLTRVNEQFF.

This clone has a single count. This rearrangement joins TRBV30 to TRBJ2-7, with TRBD1 as a possible D gene (5 bases). This CDR3 has 12 amino acids. CDR1 and CDR2 from the germline V gene are GTSNPN and SVGIG (reference sequence). V was trimmed by 2 bases and J by 6 bases, leaving 11 bases between them. CDR3 in DNA: TGTGCCTGGAGTAGGCAGGGAAGCGAGCAGTACTTC. It specifies CAWSRQGSEQYF.

The V call is TRBV5-4, the J call TRBJ2-2; 14 nucleotides align to TRBD2. With 4 bases clipped from V and 7 bases from J, the junction kept 9 bases outside the gene matches. The germline V gene encodes CDR1 SGHNT and CDR2 YYREEE (reference sequence). The CDR3 has 17 amino acids. The CDR3 DNA is TGTGCCAGCAGCGGGACTAGCGGGAGAACGCGTTTCGGGGAGCTGTTTTTT. Amino acid sequence: CASSGTSGRTRFGELFF.

The chain carries TRBV19 and TRBJ2-1; 10 nucleotides match TRBD2. The CDR3 is 18 residues long. The germline gives CDR1 LNHDA, CDR2 SQIVND (reference sequence). V lost 6 bases to trimming and J lost 4 bases; unmatched junction nucleotides: 15. The CDR3 DNA follows: TGTGCCAGTAGGTCGGCGGAATTACTAGCGGGACAATACAATGAGCAGTTCTTC. This sequence encodes CASRSAELLAGQYNEQFF. The full variable domain, with the rest looked up from reference TRBV19 and TRBJ2-1, is DGGITQSPKYLFRKEGQNVTLSCEQNLNHDAMYWYRQDPGQGLRLIYYSQIVNDFQKGDIAEGYSVSREKKESFPLTVTSAQKNPTAFYLCASRSAELLAGQYNEQFFGPGTRLTVL.

The rearrangement joins TRBV7-2 to TRBJ2-3; no clear D. The CDR3 has 13 residues. Trimming removed 2 bases from V and 6 bases from J, with 9 bases in between. Germline CDR1 SGHTA, CDR2 FQGNSA. The CDR3 nucleotides are TGTGCCAGCAGCTTATTTCCCCAGGATACGCAGTATTTT. Amino acid sequence: CASSLFPQDTQYF.

The chain combines TRBV12-3 or TRBV12-4 with TRBJ2-7; D is perhaps TRBD2 (5 bases). Trimming stripped 6 bases from V and 0 bases from J, with 9 bases between. This CDR3 is built from 13 residues. This CDR3 is CASSLLGSYEQYF. The CDR3 DNA reads TGTGCCAGCAGCCTACTAGGCTCCTACGAGCAGTACTTC.

This clone has more than one count but fewer than ten. V is TRBV18 and J is TRBJ1-1; 7 bases match TRBD1. Germline CDR1 KGHSH, CDR2 LQKENI. The CDR3 runs to 14 residues. V shed 6 bases, J shed 4 bases, and the junction held 8 bases outside the gene matches. For the CDR3, the DNA is TGTGCCAGCTCCCGGGACAGTGAGCTCACTGAAGCTTTCTTT. Its translation is CASSRDSELTEAFF.

This clone occurred a few times. V usage is TRBV13 and J usage is TRBJ2-7, with no clear D. Germline-derived CDR1 and CDR2 are PRHDT and FYEKMQ (reference sequence). Trimming shortened V by 5 bases and J by 5 bases, and 16 bases separated the two germline ends. CDR3 length: 14 amino acids. DNA for the CDR3: TGTGCCAGCAGCCCCCAAACCCCGCCTAACGAGCAGTACTTC. Protein sequence: CASSPQTPPNEQYF.

This clone was found a few times. The CDR3: CASSEDTTPRQFF. CDR3 in DNA: TGTGCCAGCAGTGAGGACACCACCCCAAGGCAGTTCTTC. The chain joins TRBV25-1 to TRBJ2-1; a weak D match, TRBD1 (5 bases). Germline V gene sequence: CDR1 MGHDK, CDR2 SYGVNS. V was clipped by 3 bases and J by 12 bases, with 15 bases between them. CDR3 length: 13 residues.

The chain joins TRBV2 to TRBJ2-7; D remains ambiguous. Germline lookup yields CDR1 SNHLY and CDR2 FYNNEI. The V end lost 6 bases, the J end lost 6 bases, and 15 bases lay between the germline ends. CDR3 length: 13 residues. The CDR3 loop is CASSPYPEREQYF. DNA of the CDR3: TGTGCCAGCAGCCCTTATCCCGAGCGCGAGCAGTACTTC.

V usage is TRBV7-9 and J usage is TRBJ2-7; TRBD1 matches 7 bases. J was trimmed by 2 bases and V by 4 bases; bases with no gene match: 5. Germline loops: CDR1 SEHNR, CDR2 FQNEAQ (reference sequence). The CDR3 loop spans 14 amino acids. The CDR3 spells CASSYRDRPYEQYF. As DNA, the CDR3 is TGTGCCAGCAGCTATAGGGACAGACCCTACGAGCAGTACTTC.

The chain uses TRBV12-3 or TRBV12-4 and TRBJ1-1; D might be TRBD1 (5 bases). The germline V and J ends were trimmed by 5 bases and 7 bases, with 14 bases remaining between them. This CDR3 is built from 13 residues. As DNA, the CDR3 is TGTGCCAGCAGTCGCACTGGGGGAGGTGAAGCTTTCTTT. This sequence encodes CASSRTGGGEAFF.

The V gene is TRBV7-2, the J gene TRBJ1-1; the D gene is possibly TRBD1 (5 bases). V lost 8 bases, J lost 0 bases, and 10 bases lay in between. The CDR3 is made up of 13 amino acids. Germline loops: CDR1 SGHTA, CDR2 FQGNSA. CDR3 sequence: CASGRQLNTEAFF. In DNA form, the CDR3 reads TGTGCCAGCGGCAGACAGTTGAACACTGAAGCTTTCTTT.

This clone occurred a few times. The chain has TRBV6-6 and TRBJ1-1; D gene unclear. V was clipped by 8 bases and J by 1 base, with 8 bases between them. Per the germline V gene, CDR1 is MNHNY and CDR2 is SVGAGI (reference sequence). This CDR3 region has 12 residues. CDR3: CASVAPNTEAFF. CDR3 sequence (DNA): TGTGCCAGCGTGGCCCCGAACACTGAAGCTTTCTTT.

The rearrangement uses TRBV3-1 (or the pseudogene TRBV3-2) and TRBJ2-2; 9 bases match TRBD2. CDR1 LGHDT and CDR2 YNNKEL come from the germline V gene (reference sequence). After removal of 4 bases from V and 4 bases from J, the junction contained 4 bases not matched to a gene. This CDR3 comprises 15 residues. CDR3 loop: CASSPQAGGTGELFF. The CDR3 coding sequence is TGTGCCAGCAGCCCCCAAGCGGGAGGCACCGGGGAGCTGTTTTTT.

This clone was seen a handful of times. The V and J genes are TRBV19 and TRBJ2-7; 8 nucleotides align to TRBD2. This CDR3 region has 20 residues. The V gene's germline CDR1 is LNHDA and CDR2 SQIVND (reference sequence). The trim removed 5 bases at V and 2 bases at J, leaving 23 bases unmatched. The chain's CDR3 is CASSLYGTRYNPGAPYEQYF. CDR3 DNA sequence: TGTGCCAGTAGTCTATATGGGACTAGGTACAATCCGGGAGCCCCCTACGAGCAGTACTTC. The full variable domain, completed using reference TRBV19 and TRBJ2-7, is DGGITQSPKYLFRKEGQNVTLSCEQNLNHDAMYWYRQDPGQGLRLIYYSQIVNDFQKGDIAEGYSVSREKKESFPLTVTSAQKNPTAFYLCASSLYGTRYNPGAPYEQYFGPGTRLTVT.

This rearrangement joins TRBV28 to TRBJ2-3, with no clear D. The CDR3 has 15 residues. Germline V gene sequence: CDR1 MDHEN, CDR2 SYDVKM. Trimming shortened V by 4 bases and J by 2 bases, and 13 bases separated the two germline ends. The DNA for the CDR3 is TGTGCCAGCAGTTCCCCCTTAGAGAACACAGATACGCAGTATTTT. Protein product: CASSSPLENTDTQYF. Complete variable domain (other parts from reference TRBV28 and TRBJ2-3): DVKVTQSSRYLVKRTGEKVFLECVQDMDHENMFWYRQDPGLGLRLIYFSYDVKMKEKGDIPEGYSVSREKKERFSLILESASTNQTSMYLCASSSPLENTDTQYFGPGTRLTVL.

This clone was seen a single time. The chain couples TRBV10-2 to TRBJ1-6; D gene unclear. This CDR3 is built from 14 residues. Germline V gene data show CDR1 as WSHSY and CDR2 as SAAADI. V lost 5 bases to trimming and J lost 5 bases, with 10 bases between them. CDR3 loop: CASSRSDNNSPLHF. CDR3 nucleotides: TGCGCCAGCAGTCGCAGCGATAATAATTCACCCCTCCACTTT.

V is TRBV28 and J is TRBJ1-4; 7 positions match TRBD1. CDR1 and CDR2 from the germline V gene are MDHEN and SYDVKM. V was clipped by 6 bases and J by 1 base; unmatched bases: 5. The CDR3 spans 15 residues. The CDR3 spells CASRIQGGTNEKLFF. DNA of the CDR3: TGTGCCAGCAGAATCCAGGGGGGAACTAATGAAAAACTGTTTTTT.